One sample yielded the 3 T cell receptor beta chains listed below, sequenced in a study of blood T cell repertoires in COVID-19. Some clones are missing from TCRdb's copy, which holds only in-frame ones; the method was immunoSEQ multiplex PCR. The table includes roughly 120,000 clones, 65% to 80% detected once. Sequenced material: peripheral blood. The receptor source for this set is a man in his 70s with acute or convalescent COVID-19.

The CDR3 sequence: CASSDGTSGVDEQFF. CDR3 DNA sequence: TGTGCCAGCAGCGACGGGACTAGCGGGGTGGATGAGCAGTTCTTC. The J gene is TRBJ2-1, the V gene TRBV7-7, with 13 bases that match TRBD2. The CDR3 is 15 amino acids. Germline CDR1 reads SSHAT; CDR2 reads FNYEAQ (reference sequence). V shed 5 bases and J 8 bases; nucleotides not matched to a gene: 6.

The J gene is TRBJ2-5, the V gene TRBV5-4; D might be TRBD2 (5 bases). CDR3 length: 16 residues. The germline CDR1 and CDR2 sequences are SGHNT and YYREEE (reference sequence). V was trimmed by 4 bases and J by 3 bases, leaving 19 bases between them. CDR3 in DNA: TGTGCCAGCAGCCCACGGACCTGGACTCCCGAAGAGACCCAGTACTTC. Amino acids: CASSPRTWTPEETQYF.

This rearrangement joins TRBV5-8 to TRBJ2-5; 7 bases line up with TRBD2. Germline values: CDR1 SGHTS, CDR2 YDEGEE. The CDR3 runs 15 residues. The V gene end was trimmed by 4 bases and the J gene end by 2 bases; junction bases not matched to a gene: 8. The DNA for the CDR3 is TGTGCCAGCAGCCGGGGAGGGTCCATTCAAGAGACCCAGTACTTC. Encoded protein: CASSRGGSIQETQYF.